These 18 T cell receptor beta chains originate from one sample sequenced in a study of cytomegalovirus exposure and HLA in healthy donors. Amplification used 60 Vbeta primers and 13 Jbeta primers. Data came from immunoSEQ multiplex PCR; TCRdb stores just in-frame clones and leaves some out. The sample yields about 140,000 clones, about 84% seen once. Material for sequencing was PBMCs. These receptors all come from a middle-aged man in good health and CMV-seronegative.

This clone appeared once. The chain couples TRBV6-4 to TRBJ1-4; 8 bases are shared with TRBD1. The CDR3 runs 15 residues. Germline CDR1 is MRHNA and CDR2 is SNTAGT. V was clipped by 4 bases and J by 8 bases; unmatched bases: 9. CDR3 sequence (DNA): TGTGCCAGCAGTGCCTACGCAGGGGGCGCGGAAAAACTGTTTTTT. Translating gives CASSAYAGGAEKLFF.

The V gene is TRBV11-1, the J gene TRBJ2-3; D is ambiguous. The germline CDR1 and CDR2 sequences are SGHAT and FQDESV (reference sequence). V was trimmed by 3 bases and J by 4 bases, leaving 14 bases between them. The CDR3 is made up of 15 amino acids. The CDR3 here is CASSFLIQAADTQYF. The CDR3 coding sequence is TGTGCCAGCAGCTTCCTAATTCAAGCTGCAGATACGCAGTATTTT.

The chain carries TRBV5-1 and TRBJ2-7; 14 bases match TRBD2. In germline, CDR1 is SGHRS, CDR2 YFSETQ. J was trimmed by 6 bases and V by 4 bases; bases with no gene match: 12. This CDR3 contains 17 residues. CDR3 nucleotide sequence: TGCGCCAGCAGCGACAACACTAGACTAGCGGGAGGGCGCGAGCAGTACTTC. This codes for CASSDNTRLAGGREQYF.

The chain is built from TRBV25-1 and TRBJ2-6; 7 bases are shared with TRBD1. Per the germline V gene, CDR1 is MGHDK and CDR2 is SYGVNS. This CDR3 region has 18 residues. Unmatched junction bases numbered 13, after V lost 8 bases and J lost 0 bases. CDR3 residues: CASPNRGFINSGANVLTF. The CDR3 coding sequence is TGTGCCAGCCCCAACAGGGGATTTATTAACTCTGGGGCCAACGTCCTGACTTTC.

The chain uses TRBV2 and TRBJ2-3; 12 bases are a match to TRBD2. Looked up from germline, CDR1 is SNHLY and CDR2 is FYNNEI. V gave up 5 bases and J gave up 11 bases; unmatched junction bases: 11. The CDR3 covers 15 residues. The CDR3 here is CASSLTSGGPDRQYF. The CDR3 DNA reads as TGTGCCAGCAGTCTCACTAGCGGGGGGCCCGATCGGCAGTATTTT.

CDR3 in DNA: TGTGCCAGCAGTTACCGTGAGCTTCTTGAAGCTTTCTTT. The encoded protein is CASSYRELLEAFF. V is TRBV6-6 and J is TRBJ1-1; D uncertain. V was trimmed by 2 bases and J by 7 bases, leaving 11 bases between them. The CDR3 has 13 amino acids. The germline V gene encodes CDR1 MNHNY and CDR2 SVGAGI (reference sequence).

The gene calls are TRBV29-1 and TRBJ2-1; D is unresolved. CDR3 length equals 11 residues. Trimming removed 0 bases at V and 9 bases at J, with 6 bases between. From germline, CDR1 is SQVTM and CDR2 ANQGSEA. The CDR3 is CSVEDTTEQFF. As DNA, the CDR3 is TGCAGCGTTGAAGACACTACTGAGCAGTTCTTC.

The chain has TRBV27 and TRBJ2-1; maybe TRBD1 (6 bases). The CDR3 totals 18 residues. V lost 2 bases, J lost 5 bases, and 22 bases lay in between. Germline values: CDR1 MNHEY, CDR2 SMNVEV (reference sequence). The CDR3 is CASSLGQRWSLGNNEQFF. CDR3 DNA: TGTGCCAGCAGTTTAGGACAGCGCTGGAGTTTAGGGAACAATGAGCAGTTCTTC.

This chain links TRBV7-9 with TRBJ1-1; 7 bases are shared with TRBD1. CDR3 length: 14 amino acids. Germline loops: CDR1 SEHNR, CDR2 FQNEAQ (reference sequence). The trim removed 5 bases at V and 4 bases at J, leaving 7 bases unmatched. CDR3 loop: CASSQQGIGTEAFF. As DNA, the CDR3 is TGTGCCAGCAGCCAACAGGGGATCGGCACTGAAGCTTTCTTT. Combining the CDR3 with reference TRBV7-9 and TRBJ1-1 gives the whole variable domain DTGVSQNPRHKITKRGQNVTFRCDPISEHNRLYWYRQTLGQGPEFLTYFQNEAQLEKSRLLSDRFSAERPKGSFSTLEIQRTEQGDSAMYLCASSQQGIGTEAFFGQGTRLTVV.

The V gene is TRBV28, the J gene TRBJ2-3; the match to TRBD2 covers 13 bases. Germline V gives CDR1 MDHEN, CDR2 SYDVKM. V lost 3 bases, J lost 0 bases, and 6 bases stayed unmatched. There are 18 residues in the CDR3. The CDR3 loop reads CASSFLRLAGGSTDTQYF. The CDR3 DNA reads TGTGCCAGCAGTTTTCTCAGACTAGCGGGGGGTAGCACAGATACGCAGTATTTT.

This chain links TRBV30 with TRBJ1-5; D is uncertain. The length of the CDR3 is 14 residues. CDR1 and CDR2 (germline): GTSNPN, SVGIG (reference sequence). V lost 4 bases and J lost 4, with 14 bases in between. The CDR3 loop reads CAWTNTGRNQPQHF. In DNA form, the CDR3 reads TGTGCCTGGACCAATACGGGAAGAAATCAGCCCCAGCATTTT.

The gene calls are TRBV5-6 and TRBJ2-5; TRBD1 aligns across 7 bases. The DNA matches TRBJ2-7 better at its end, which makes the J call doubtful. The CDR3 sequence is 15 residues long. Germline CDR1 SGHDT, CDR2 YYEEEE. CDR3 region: CASSVQGTFANEQYF. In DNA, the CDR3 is TGTGCCAGCAGCGTACAGGGGACCTTTGCTAACGAGCAGTACTTC.

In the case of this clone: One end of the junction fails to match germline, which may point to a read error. CDR3 bases: TGCAGTGCTAGAGTGCGACAGGCCCTAAATTTT. This sequence encodes CSARVRQALNF. This sequence joins TRBV20-1 and TRBJ2-3, with a possible D match to TRBD1 (6 bases). The CDR3 is 11 amino acids. Germline V lookup: CDR1 DFQATT, CDR2 SNEGSKA (reference sequence).

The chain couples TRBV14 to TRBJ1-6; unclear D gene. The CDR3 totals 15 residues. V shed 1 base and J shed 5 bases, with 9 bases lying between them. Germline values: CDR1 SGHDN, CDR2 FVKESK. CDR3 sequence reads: CASSQGFQNNSPLHF. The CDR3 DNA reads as TGTGCCAGCAGCCAAGGGTTTCAGAATAATTCACCCCTCCACTTT.

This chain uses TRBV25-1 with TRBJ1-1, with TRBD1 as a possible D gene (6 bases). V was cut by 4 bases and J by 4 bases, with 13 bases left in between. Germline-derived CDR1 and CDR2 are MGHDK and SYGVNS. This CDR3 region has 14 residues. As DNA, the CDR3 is TGTGCCAGCAGTGGGCAGGGGCGAGGCACTGAAGCTTTCTTT. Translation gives CASSGQGRGTEAFF.

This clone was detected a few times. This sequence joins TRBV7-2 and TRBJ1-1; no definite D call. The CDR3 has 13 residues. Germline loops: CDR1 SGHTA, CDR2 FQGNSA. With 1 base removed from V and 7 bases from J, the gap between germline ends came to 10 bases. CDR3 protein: CASSLGGRDEAFF. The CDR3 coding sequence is TGTGCCAGCAGCTTAGGAGGGCGTGATGAAGCTTTCTTT.

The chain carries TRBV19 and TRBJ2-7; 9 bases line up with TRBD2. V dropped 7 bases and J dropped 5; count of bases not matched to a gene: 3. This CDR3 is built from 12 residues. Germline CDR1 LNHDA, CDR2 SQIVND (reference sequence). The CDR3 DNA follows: TGTGCCAGTAAGACTAGCGGAAACGAGCAGTACTTC. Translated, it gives CASKTSGNEQYF.

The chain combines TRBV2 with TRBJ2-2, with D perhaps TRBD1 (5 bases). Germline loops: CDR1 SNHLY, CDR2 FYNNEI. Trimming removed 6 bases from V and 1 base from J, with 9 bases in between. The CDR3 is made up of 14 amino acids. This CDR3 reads CASSGQGNTGELFF. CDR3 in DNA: TGTGCCAGCAGCGGCCAGGGGAACACCGGGGAGCTGTTTTTT.